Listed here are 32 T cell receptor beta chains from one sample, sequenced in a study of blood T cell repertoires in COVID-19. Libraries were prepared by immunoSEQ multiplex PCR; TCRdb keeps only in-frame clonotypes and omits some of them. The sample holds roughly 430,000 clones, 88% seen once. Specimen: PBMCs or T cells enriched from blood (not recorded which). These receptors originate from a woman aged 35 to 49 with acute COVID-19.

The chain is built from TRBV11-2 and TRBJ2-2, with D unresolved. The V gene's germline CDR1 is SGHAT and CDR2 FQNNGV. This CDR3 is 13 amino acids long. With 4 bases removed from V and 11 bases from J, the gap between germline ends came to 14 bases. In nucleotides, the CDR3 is TGTGCCAGCAGCTCGGGTGTCGATATAGAGCTGTTTTTT. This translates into CASSSGVDIELFF. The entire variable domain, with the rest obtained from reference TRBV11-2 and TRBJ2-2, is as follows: EAGVAQSPRYKIIEKRQSVAFWCNPISGHATLYWYQQILGQGPKLLIQFQNNGVVDDSQLPKDRFSAERLKGVDSTLKIQPAKLEDSAVYLCASSSGVDIELFFGEGSRLTVL.

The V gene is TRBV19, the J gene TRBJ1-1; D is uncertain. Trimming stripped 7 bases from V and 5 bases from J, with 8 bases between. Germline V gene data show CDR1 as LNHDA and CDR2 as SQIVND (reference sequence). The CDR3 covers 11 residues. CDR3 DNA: TGTGCCAGTAATATCGAGACTGAAGCTTTCTTT. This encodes CASNIETEAFF.

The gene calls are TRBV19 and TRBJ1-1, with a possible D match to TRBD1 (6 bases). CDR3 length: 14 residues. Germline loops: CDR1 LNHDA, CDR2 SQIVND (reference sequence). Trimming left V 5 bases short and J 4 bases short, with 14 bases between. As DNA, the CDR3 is TGTGCCAGTAGTCCGAGGACAGAGGGCACTGAAGCTTTCTTT. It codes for CASSPRTEGTEAFF.

The CDR3 DNA is TGTGCCAGTACAGGGGTTGACACTGAAGCTTTCTTT. It is translated as CASTGVDTEAFF. The rearrangement joins TRBV19 to TRBJ1-1, with D maybe TRBD1 (6 bases). CDR3 length equals 12 residues. Deletions cut 7 bases from V and 3 bases from J, with 9 bases between. CDR1 LNHDA and CDR2 SQIVND come from the germline V gene (reference sequence).

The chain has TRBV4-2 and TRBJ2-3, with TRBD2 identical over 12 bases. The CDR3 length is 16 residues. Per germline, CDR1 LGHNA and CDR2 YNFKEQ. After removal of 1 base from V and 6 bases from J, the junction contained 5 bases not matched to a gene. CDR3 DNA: TGTGCCAGCAGCCAAGTTGGGCTAGCGGGGGGGGATACGCAGTATTTT. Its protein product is CASSQVGLAGGDTQYF.

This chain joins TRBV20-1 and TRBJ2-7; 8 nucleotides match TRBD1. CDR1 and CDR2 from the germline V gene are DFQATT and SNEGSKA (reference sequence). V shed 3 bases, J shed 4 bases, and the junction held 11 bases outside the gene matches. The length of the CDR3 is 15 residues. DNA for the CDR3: TGCAGTGCTAGTTTTACCGGGACAGGAGTTTACGAGCAGTACTTC. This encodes CSASFTGTGVYEQYF.

CDR3: CASSIRGENTEAFF. CDR3 coding DNA: TGTGCCAGCAGTATTAGGGGTGAGAACACTGAAGCTTTCTTT. The V and J genes are TRBV27 and TRBJ1-1; D perhaps matches TRBD1 (5 bases). V lost 5 bases and J 1 base, leaving 11 bases between the germline ends. The CDR3 totals 14 residues. Looked up from germline, CDR1 is MNHEY and CDR2 is SMNVEV (reference sequence).

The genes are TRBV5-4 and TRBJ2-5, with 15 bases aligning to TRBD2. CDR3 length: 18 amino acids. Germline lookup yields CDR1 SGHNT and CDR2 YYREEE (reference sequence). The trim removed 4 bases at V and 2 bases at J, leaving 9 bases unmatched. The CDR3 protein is CASSRRGLAGGPQETQYF. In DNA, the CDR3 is TGTGCCAGCAGCCGTCGGGGACTAGCGGGGGGACCACAAGAGACCCAGTACTTC. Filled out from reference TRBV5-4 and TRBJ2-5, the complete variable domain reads ETGVTQSPTHLIKTRGQQVTLRCSSQSGHNTVSWYQQALGQGPQFIFQYYREEENGRGNFPPRFSGLQFPNYSSELNVNALELDDSALYLCASSRRGLAGGPQETQYFGPGTRLLVL.

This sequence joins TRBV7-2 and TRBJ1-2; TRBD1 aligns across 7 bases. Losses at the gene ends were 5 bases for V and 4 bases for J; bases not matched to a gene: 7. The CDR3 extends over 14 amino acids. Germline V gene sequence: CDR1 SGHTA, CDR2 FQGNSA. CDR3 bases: TGTGCCAGCAGCCCCGGGACAGCGAGCTATGGCTACACCTTC. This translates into CASSPGTASYGYTF.

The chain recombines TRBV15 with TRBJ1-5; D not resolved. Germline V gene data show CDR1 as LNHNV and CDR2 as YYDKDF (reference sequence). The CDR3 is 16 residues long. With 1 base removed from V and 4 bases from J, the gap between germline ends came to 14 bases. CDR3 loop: CATSRGLGTRNQPQHF. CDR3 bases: TGTGCCACCAGCAGAGGTTTGGGTACTAGAAATCAGCCCCAGCATTTT.

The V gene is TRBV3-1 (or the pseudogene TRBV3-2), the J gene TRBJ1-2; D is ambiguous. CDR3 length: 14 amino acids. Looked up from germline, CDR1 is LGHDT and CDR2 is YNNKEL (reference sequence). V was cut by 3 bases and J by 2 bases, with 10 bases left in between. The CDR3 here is CASSQLSQNYGYTF. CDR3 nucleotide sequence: TGTGCCAGCAGCCAGCTATCACAGAACTATGGCTACACCTTC.

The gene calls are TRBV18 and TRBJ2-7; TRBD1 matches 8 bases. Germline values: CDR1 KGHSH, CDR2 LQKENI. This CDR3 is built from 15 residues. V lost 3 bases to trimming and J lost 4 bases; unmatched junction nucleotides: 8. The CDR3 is CASSPGTGRGYEQYF. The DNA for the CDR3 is TGTGCCAGCTCACCTGGGACAGGTAGGGGTTACGAGCAGTACTTC.

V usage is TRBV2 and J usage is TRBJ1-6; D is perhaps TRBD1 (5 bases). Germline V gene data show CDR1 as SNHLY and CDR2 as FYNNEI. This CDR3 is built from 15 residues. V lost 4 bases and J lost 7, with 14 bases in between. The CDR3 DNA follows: TGTGCCAGCAGTGCCGGCAGGGATAGGAATTCACCCCTCCACTTT. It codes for CASSAGRDRNSPLHF.

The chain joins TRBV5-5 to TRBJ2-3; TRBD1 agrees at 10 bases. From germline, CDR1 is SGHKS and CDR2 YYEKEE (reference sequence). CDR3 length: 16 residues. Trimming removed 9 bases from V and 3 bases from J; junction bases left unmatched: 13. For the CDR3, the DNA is TGTGCCACCACGGATACCGGGACAGGGGTAACAGATACGCAGTATTTT. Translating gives CATTDTGTGVTDTQYF.

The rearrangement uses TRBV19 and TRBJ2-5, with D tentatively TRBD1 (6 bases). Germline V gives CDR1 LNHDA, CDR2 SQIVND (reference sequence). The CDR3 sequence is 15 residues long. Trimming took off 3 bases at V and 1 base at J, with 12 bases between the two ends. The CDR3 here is CASSMSGHFQETQYF. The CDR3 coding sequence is TGTGCCAGTAGTATGTCGGGACACTTCCAAGAGACCCAGTACTTC.

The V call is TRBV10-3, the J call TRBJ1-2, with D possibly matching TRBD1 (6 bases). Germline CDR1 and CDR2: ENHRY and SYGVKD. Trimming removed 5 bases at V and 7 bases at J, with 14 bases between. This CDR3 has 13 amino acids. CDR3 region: CAISQGFNGGYTF. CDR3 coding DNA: TGTGCCATCAGTCAGGGGTTCAATGGTGGCTACACCTTC.

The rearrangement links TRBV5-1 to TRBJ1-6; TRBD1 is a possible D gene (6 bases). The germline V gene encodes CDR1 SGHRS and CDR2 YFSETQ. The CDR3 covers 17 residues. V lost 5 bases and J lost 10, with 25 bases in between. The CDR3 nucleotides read TGCGCCAGCAGAGTACGAGGGGACACAGGGTATGGGTCACCCCTCCACTTT. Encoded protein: CASRVRGDTGYGSPLHF.

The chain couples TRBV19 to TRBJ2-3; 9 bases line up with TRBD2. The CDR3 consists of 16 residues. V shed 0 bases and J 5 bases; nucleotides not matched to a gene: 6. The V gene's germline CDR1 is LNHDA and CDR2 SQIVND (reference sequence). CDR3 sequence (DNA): TGTGCCAGTAGTATAGATCGCGGGGGGGCCGGAGATACGCAGTATTTT. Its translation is CASSIDRGGAGDTQYF.

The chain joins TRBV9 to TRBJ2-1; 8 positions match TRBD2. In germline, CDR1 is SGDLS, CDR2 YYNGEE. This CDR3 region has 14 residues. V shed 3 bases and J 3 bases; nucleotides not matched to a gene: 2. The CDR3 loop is CASSATSDYNEQFF. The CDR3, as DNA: TGTGCCAGCAGCGCGACTAGCGACTACAATGAGCAGTTCTTC. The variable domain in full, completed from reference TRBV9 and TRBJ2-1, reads DSGVTQTPKHLITATGQRVTLRCSPRSGDLSVYWYQQSLDQGLQFLIQYYNGEERAKGNILERFSAQQFPDLHSELNLSSLELGDSALYFCASSATSDYNEQFFGPGTRLTVL.

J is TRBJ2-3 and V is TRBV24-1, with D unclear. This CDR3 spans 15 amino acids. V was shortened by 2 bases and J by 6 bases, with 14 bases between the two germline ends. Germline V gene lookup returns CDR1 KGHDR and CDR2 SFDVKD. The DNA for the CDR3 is TGTGCCACCAGTGATTCCAGGCAGCATGGGGATACGCAGTATTTT. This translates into CATSDSRQHGDTQYF.

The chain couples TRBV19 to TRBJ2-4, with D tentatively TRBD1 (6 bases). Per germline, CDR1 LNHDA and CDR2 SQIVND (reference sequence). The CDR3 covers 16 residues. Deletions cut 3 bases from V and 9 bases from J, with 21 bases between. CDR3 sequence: CASSIPIPTGLAIQYF. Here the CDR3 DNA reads TGTGCCAGTAGTATTCCTATCCCGACAGGTTTGGCCATTCAGTACTTC.

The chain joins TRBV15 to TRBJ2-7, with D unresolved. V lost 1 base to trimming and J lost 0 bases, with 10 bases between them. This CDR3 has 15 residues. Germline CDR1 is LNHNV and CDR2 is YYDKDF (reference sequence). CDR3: CATSRADTSSYEQYF. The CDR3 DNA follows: TGTGCCACCAGCAGAGCTGACACCTCCTCCTACGAGCAGTACTTC.

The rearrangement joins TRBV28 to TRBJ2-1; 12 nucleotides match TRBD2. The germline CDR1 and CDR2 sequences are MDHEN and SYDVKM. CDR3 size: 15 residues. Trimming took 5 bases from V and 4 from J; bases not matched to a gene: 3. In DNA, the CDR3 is TGTGCCAGCAGTCTAGCGGGGGGGCCTTACAATGAGCAGTTCTTC. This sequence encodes CASSLAGGPYNEQFF.

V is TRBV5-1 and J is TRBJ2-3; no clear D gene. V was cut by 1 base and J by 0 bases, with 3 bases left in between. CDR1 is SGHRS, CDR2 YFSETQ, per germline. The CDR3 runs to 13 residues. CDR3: CASSLPSTDTQYF. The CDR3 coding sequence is TGCGCCAGCAGCTTGCCGAGCACAGATACGCAGTATTTT.

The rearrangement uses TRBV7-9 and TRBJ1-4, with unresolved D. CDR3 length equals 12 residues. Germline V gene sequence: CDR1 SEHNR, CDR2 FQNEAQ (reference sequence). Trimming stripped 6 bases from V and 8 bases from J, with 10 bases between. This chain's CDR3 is CASRAGGEKLFF. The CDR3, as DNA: TGTGCCAGCAGGGCGGGAGGCGAAAAACTGTTTTTT.

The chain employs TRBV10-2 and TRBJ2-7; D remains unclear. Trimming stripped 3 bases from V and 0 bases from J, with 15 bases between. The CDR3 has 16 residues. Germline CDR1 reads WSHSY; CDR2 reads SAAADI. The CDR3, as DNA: TGCGCCAGCAGTGATCCTGTGCGACTGAGCTCCTACGAGCAGTACTTC. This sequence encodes CASSDPVRLSSYEQYF.

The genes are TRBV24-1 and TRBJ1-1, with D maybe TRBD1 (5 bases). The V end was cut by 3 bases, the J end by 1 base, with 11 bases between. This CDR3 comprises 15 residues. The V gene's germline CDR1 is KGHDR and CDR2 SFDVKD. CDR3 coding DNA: TGTGCCACCAGTGATACCGGAACAGGGAACACTGAAGCTTTCTTT. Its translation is CATSDTGTGNTEAFF.

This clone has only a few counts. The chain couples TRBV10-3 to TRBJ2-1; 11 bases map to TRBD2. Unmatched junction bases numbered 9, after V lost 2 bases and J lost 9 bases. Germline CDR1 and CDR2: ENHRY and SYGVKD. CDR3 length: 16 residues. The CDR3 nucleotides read TGTGCCATCAGTGAGATAACTAGCGGGGGTGGAGGTGAGCAGTTCTTC. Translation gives CAISEITSGGGGEQFF.

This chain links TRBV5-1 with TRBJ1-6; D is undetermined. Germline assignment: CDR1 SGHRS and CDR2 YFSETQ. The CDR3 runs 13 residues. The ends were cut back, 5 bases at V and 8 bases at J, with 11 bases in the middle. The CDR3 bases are TGCGCCAGCAGTACGGGAATAGATTCACCCCTCCACTTT. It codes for CASSTGIDSPLHF.

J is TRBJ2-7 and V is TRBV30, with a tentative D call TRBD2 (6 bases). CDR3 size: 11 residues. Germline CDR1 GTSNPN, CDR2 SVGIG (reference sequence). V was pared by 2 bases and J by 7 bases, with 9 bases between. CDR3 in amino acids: CAWSRLEEQYF. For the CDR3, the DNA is TGTGCCTGGAGTCGACTAGAAGAGCAGTACTTC. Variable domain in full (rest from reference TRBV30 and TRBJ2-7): SQTIHQWPATLVQPVGSPLSLECTVEGTSNPNLYWYRQAAGRGLQLLFYSVGIGQISSEVPQNLSASRPQDRQFILSSKKLLLSDSGFYLCAWSRLEEQYFGPGTRLTVT.

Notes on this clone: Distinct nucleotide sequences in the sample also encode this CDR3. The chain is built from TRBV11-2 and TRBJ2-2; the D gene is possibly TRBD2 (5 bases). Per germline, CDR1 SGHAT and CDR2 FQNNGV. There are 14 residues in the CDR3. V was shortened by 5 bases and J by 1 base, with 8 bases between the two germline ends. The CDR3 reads CASSRRGNTGELFF. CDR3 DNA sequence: TGTGCCAGCAGCCGCCGGGGGAACACCGGGGAGCTGTTTTTT. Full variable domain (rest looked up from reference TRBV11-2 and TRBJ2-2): EAGVAQSPRYKIIEKRQSVAFWCNPISGHATLYWYQQILGQGPKLLIQFQNNGVVDDSQLPKDRFSAERLKGVDSTLKIQPAKLEDSAVYLCASSRRGNTGELFFGEGSRLTVL.

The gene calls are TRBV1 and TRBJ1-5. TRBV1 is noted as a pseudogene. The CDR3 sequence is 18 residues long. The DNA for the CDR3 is TGCACCAGCAGCCAAGAGGGTTTGCGGGGTATTGGCAATCAGCCCCAGCATTTT. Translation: CTSSQEGLRGIGNQPQHF.